This entry describes one T cell receptor beta chain. Its antigen is currently unknown. Trimming cost V 6 bases and J 3 bases; bases outside gene matches: 12. The CDR3 runs 16 residues. Germline V CDR1 and CDR2: MDHEN, SYDVKM. This sample was included in a study of cytomegalovirus exposure and HLA in healthy donors. Study background: Later, an analysis reported that the 95 to 150 validation repertoires had used the same platform as the approximately 660 first-cohort repertoires.

The protocol was immunoSEQ multiplex PCR, while the TCRdb copy is restricted to in-frame clones and leaves out a portion. The table has approximately 90,000 clones, 96% seen once. Study-level findings and limits: The classifier, whose performance was assessed in both the original and validation cohorts, reportedly diagnosed cytomegalovirus status with high specificity and sensitivity. Subsequent analysis revealed that first-cohort TCR clusters tended to co-occur in the 130 or so validation repertoires.

The chain couples TRBV28 to TRBJ2-7; 9 nucleotides align to TRBD1. The sample consisted of PBMCs. The receptor comes from a man aged 18 to 29 in good health and CMV-seronegative. DNA of the CDR3: TGTGCCAGCAGCCAGAGCGGGACAGGGATCTTCTACGAGCAGTACTTC. It encodes CASSQSGTGIFYEQYF. The complete variable domain, with remaining parts taken from reference TRBV28 and TRBJ2-7, reads DVKVTQSSRYLVKRTGEKVFLECVQDMDHENMFWYRQDPGLGLRLIYFSYDVKMKEKGDIPEGYSVSREKKERFSLILESASTNQTSMYLCASSQSGTGIFYEQYFGPGTRLTVT.